This TCR beta chain derives from a study of cytomegalovirus exposure and HLA in healthy donors. Study findings and constraints: HLA alleles showed associations with 15,000 to 20,000 TCR beta sequences in a later analysis, at a 0.05 false discovery rate. According to the study, some 160 TCR beta chains were cytomegalovirus-associated. There were a few CMV-associated chains whose specificity for CMV antigens was confirmed in vitro. Accounts indicate the classifier identified cytomegalovirus status with strong specificity and sensitivity.

CDR1 is MNHEY, CDR2 SVGAGI, per germline. Trimming removed 7 bases from V and 7 bases from J; junction bases left unmatched: 15. This CDR3 comprises 15 residues. 13 Jbeta primers and 60 Vbeta primers were used for the PCR. The data were produced by immunoSEQ multiplex PCR, yet TCRdb's version contains in-frame clones alone and is incomplete. The table has about 140,000 clones, less than 80% seen once. In this sample, this clone turned up many times. The antigen is undetermined. Sequenced: PBMCs. The TCR was taken from a woman in her fifties or sixties in good health and CMV-seropositive. The chain is built from TRBV6-5 and TRBJ1-1, with 7 bases fitting TRBD1. The CDR3 is CASTSRTQGLFEAFF. The CDR3 DNA reads TGTGCCAGCACCTCCCGCACACAGGGGTTATTTGAAGCTTTCTTT.